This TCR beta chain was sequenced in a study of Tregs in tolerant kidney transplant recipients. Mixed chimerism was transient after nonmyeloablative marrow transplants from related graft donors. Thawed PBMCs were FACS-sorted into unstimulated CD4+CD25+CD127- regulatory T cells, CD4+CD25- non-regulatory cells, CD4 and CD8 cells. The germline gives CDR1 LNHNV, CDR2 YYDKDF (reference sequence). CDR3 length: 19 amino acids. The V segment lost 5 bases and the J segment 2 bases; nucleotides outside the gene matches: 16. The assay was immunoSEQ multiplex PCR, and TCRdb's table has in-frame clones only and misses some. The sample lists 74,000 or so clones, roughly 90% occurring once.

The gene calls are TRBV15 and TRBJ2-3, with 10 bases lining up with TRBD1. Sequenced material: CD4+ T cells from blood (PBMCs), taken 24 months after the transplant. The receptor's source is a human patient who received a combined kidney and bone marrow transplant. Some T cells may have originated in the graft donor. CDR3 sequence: CATSPQGQGQFHTTDTQYF. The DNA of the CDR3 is TGTGCCACCAGCCCCCAGGGACAGGGGCAGTTCCACACCACAGATACGCAGTATTTT.